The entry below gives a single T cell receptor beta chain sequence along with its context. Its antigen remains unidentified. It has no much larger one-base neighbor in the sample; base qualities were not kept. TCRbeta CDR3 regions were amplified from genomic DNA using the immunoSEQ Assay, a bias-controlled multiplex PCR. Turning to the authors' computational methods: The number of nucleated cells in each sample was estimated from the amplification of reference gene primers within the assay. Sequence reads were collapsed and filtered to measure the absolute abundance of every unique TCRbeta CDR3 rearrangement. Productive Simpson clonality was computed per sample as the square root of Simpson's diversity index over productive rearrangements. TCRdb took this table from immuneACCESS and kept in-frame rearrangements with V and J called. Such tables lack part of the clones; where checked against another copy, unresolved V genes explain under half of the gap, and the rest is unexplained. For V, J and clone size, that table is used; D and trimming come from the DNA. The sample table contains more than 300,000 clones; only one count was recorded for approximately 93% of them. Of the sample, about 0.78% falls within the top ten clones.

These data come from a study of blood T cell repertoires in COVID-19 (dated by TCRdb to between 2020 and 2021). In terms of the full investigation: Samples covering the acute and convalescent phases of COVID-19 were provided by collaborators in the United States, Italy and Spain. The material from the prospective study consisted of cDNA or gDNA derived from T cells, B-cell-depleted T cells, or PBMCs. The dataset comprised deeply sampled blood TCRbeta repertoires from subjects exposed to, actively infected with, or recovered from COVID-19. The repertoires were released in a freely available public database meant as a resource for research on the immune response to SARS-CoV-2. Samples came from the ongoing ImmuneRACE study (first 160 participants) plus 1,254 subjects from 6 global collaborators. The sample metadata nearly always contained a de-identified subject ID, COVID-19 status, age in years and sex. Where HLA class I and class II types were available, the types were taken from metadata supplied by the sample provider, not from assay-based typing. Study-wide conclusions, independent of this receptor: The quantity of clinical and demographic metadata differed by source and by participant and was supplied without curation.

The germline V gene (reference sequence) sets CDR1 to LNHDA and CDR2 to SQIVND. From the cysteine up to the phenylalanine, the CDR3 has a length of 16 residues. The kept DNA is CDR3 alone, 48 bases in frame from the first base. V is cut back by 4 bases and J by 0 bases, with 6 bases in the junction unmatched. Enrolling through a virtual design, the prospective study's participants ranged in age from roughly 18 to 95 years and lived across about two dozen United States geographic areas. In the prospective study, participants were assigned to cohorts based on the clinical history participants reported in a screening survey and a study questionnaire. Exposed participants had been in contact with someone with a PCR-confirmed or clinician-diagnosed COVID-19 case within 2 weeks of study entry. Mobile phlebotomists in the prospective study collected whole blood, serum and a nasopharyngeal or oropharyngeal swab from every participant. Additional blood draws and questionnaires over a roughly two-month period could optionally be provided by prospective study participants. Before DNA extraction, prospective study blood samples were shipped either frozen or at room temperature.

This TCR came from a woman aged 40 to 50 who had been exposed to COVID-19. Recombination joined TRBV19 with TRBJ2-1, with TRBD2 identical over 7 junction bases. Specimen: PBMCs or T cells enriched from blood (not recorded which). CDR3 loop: CASSTPGGGSYNEQFF. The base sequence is TGTGCCAGTAGTACACCTGGCGGGGGCTCCTACAATGAGCAGTTCTTC.